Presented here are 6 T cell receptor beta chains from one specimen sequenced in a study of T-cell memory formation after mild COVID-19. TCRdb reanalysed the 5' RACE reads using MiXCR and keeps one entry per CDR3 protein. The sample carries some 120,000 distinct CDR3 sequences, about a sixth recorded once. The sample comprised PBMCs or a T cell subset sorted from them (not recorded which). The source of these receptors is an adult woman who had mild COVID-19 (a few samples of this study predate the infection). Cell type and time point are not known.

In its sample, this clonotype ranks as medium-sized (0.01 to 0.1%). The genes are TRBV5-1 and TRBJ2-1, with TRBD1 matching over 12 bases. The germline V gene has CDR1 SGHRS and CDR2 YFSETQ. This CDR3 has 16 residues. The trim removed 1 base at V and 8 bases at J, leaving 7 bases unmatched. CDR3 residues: CASSLSRDRGLDEQFF. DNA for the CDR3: TGCGCCAGCAGCTTGTCCCGGGACAGGGGGCTCGATGAGCAGTTCTTC.

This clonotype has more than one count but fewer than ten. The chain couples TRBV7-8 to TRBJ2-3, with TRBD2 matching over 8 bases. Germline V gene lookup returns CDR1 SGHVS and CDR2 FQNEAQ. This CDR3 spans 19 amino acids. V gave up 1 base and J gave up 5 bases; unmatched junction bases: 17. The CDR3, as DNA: TGTGCCAGCAGCTTAGACGTCGCGGGGGGTCGACCTCCGGGAGATACGCAGTATTTT. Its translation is CASSLDVAGGRPPGDTQYF.

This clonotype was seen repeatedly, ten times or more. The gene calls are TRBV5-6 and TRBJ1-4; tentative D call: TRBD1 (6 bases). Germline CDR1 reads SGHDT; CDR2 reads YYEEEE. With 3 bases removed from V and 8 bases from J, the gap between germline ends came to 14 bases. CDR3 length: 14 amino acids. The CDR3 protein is CASSYTGSREKLFF. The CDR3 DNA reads TGTGCCAGCAGCTACACAGGGTCTCGCGAAAAACTGTTTTTT.

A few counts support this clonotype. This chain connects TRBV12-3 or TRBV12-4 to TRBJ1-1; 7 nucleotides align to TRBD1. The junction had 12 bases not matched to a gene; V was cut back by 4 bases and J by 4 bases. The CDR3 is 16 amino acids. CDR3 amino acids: CASSSGTEDPGTEAFF. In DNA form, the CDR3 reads TGTGCCAGCAGTTCCGGGACAGAGGACCCGGGCACTGAAGCTTTCTTT.

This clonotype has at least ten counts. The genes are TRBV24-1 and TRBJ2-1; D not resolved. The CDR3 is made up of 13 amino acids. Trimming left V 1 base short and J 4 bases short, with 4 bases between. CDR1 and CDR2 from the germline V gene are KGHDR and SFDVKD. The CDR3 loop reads CATSDFGYNEQFF. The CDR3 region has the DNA TGTGCCACCAGTGATTTCGGATACAATGAGCAGTTCTTC.

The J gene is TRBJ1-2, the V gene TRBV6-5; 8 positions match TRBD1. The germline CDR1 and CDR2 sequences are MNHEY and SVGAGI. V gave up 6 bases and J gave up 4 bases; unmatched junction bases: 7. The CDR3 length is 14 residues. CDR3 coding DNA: TGTGCCAGCAGGGACAGGGAGGCGGGCTATGGCTACACCTTC. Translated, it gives CASRDREAGYGYTF.